This TCR beta chain was identified during a study of Tregs in tolerant kidney transplant recipients. This table comes from immunoSEQ multiplex PCR, and its TCRdb copy is limited to in-frame clones, with some not included. In the table there are around 230,000 clones, roughly 84% of which are singletons. V lost 0 bases and J 2 bases, leaving 8 bases between the germline ends. Germline CDR1 and CDR2: SGDLS and YYNGEE. This CDR3 region has 14 residues. The sequencing sample was made of CD4+ T cells from blood. The chain is built from TRBV9 and TRBJ2-5, with D possibly matching TRBD2 (5 bases). The sequence derives from a human donor in good health. The CDR3 nucleotides read TGTGCCAGCAGCGTAGGGGGAGTACAAGAGACCCAGTACTTC. Encoded protein: CASSVGGVQETQYF.